This T cell receptor (beta chain) originates from a study of T cell responses to AZD1222 COVID-19 vaccine. Study results and limitations: Seropositivity was recorded at baseline in only a handful of AZD1222 recipients. Females outnumbered males among donors, who were mostly white British; clonal diversity was possibly underestimated. The study found vaccine-associated CD4 TCRs spanning spike, dominant at 160-218 and 743-854. After two AZD1222 doses, spike-specific TCR breadth and depth rose versus day 0.

As for this clone: Its antigen is still unknown.

Libraries were prepared by immunoSEQ multiplex PCR; TCRdb keeps only in-frame clonotypes and omits some of them. The sample carries some 120,000 clones, more than 75% recorded once. Sequenced here: peripheral blood, sampled on day 0 of AZD1222 vaccination. The receptor comes from an adult in good health.

The CDR3 DNA reads as TGTGCCAGCAGTTTATCGATCTACGAGCAGTACTTC. This gives the protein CASSLSIYEQYF. V and J are TRBV27 and TRBJ2-7, with D uncertain. CDR1 is MNHEY and CDR2 is SMNVEV in the germline V gene (reference sequence). V was shortened by 0 bases and J by 3 bases, with 3 bases between the two germline ends. CDR3 length equals 12 residues.